This TCR beta chain derives from a study of OX40 agonist ivuxolimab in advanced cancers. About the full investigation: The costimulatory receptor OX40 (CD134) was targeted by ivuxolimab, a fully human IgG2 agonistic monoclonal antibody. Intravenous ivuxolimab was administered to patients every 2 weeks at six dose levels: 0.01, 0.1, 0.3, 1.5, 3 and 10 mg/kg. Of the roughly 54 patients in dose escalation, about 20 had hepatocellular carcinoma, around 15 had melanoma, 9 had renal cell carcinoma and 9 had head and neck cancer. In the dose-escalation cohort, around four fifths of patients were male, and the mean age was approximately 55 years, with a range of about 20 to 79. Prior anti-PD-1, anti-PD-L1 or anti-CTLA-4 therapy was permitted, and 40% of dose-escalation patients had received checkpoint inhibitors. Three dose-escalation patients achieved partial responses, one with hepatocellular carcinoma and two with cutaneous melanoma. Peripheral TCRbeta sequencing aimed to test whether ivuxolimab altered TCR sequence diversity and caused clonal T-cell expansion. The paper covers the monotherapy dose-escalation part of the phase I ivuxolimab trial, which included N ≈ 57 patients.

To sequence the TCRbeta CDR3 region, genomic DNA was isolated from the sorted cells. The immunoSEQ Assay was used for sequencing of TCRbeta CDR3 regions. TCRdb stores this immuneACCESS table with in-frame sequences only. Part of the clones is absent; in the studies checked, under half of the shortfall reflects unresolved V genes, and no reason is known for the rest. This sample is represented by 50,000 to 60,000 clones; roughly nine tenths of them were singletons. The top ten clonotypes cover 3.8% of the sample. Patients with a history of autoimmune disease or receiving systemic immunosuppression were excluded from the trial. In every dose cohort, peripheral blood was drawn for TCR sequencing at baseline, cycle 4 day 1, and cycle 7 day 1. Samples were obtained from an open-label, multicenter, first-in-human phase I dose-escalation trial of ivuxolimab. The trial enrolled adults with locally advanced or metastatic head and neck squamous cell, hepatocellular, melanoma or renal cell carcinoma. CD4+ and CD8+ T cells were sorted separately from peripheral blood before TCR sequencing.

Points the paper makes about the study in general: After ivuxolimab, expanded clones were on average more numerous among CD8+ T cells than among CD4+ T cells. Clonal expansion of both CD4+ and CD8+ blood T cells was observed from baseline to week 6 at doses 0.1 to 3.0 mg/kg. In the 0.1-3.0 mg/kg groups, partial responders had among the lowest normalized peripheral clonal expansion, particularly in CD8+ T cells. Antigen specificity was not determined for the clonally expanded peripheral T cells. Low levels of normalized T-cell clonal expansion were also seen in some nonresponding patients.

Relative to germline, V is missing 5 bases and J is missing 1 base, with 7 bases of the junction outside any gene match. CDR1 and CDR2 are drawn from the germline V gene (reference sequence): MNHEY, SMNVEV. The CDR3 has 16 amino acids, counting the end cysteine and phenylalanine. Only the CDR3 DNA is retained, 48 bases long and in frame from the first base. In regard to this clone: Its recognized antigen is unknown. No much larger clonotype is one base removed from it; base qualities were not supplied.

Source: CD4+ or CD8+ T cells sorted from blood, taken in a trial of the OX40 agonist ivuxolimab. The chain was built from TRBV27 and TRBJ2-7; 11 junctional bases match TRBD1. The origin of this receptor is an adult with an advanced solid tumor such as melanoma, head and neck, liver or kidney cancer. The CDR3 region reads CASSTRTGGSSYEQYF. In nucleotides, the sequence is TGTGCCAGCAGTACCCGGACAGGGGGCTCGTCCTACGAGCAGTACTTC.